This TCR beta chain was sequenced for a study of shared clonotypes between healthy human individuals. The donor population consisted of healthy HIV-negative adults with no recent acute infections or vaccinations. As originally analysed: Filtering differed since immunoSEQ provided only junctions, with no quality scores. Using immunoSEQ multiplex PCR, the repertoire was profiled, and TCRdb retains in-frame clones only, with some absent. V, J and clone size derive from that table, while D and trimming were established from the DNA sequence. Of 2 million or so clones listed, 95% are singletons. Germline CDR1 is LGHNA and CDR2 is YNFKEQ. With V trimmed by 0 bases and J by 6 bases, 4 bases remained unmatched. The CDR3 is 15 amino acids.

The sample consisted of naive CD4+ T cells sorted from blood. This sample's subset: CD45RA+ positively selected. This clonotype was obtained from a man younger than 35 in good health. This chain joins TRBV4-2 and TRBJ1-5, with 8 bases that match TRBD1. In DNA form, the CDR3 reads TGTGCCAGCAGCCAAGATGGACAGGGCGGTCAGCCCCAGCATTTT. Translated: CASSQDGQGGQPQHF.